The present entry profiles one TCR beta chain with its context. The target antigen is unknown. This sample was taken from a study of shared clonotypes between healthy human individuals. Turning to the study itself: Three men and a couple of women, aged 18 to 49, were donors.

Genomic DNA per cell subset filled all wells of several immunoSEQ plates. Profiled with immunoSEQ multiplex PCR; TCRdb holds only in-frame clones, not every one. The sample holds hundreds of thousands of clones, around 96% seen once. CDR3 length equals 18 residues. Study-wide results and limits: Genetic and exposure-history diversity was limited by the small donor number. Donor clonotype sharing was expected to depend on sequencing depth.

CD45RO-negative, CCR7-positively selected cells formed the naive CD8 fraction, excluding terminally differentiated effector memory CD45RA+ cells. The sample taken for sequencing was naive CD8+ T cells sorted from blood. The V call is TRBV1, the J call TRBJ1-3. TRBV1 is listed as a pseudogene. This TCR came from a woman in her thirties in good health. In DNA form, the CDR3 reads TGCACCAGCAGCCAAGTGGCGTCGGAGGGGGGCTCTGGAAACACCATATATTTT. It is translated as CTSSQVASEGGSGNTIYF.